The 3 T cell receptor beta chains below come from one sample, sequenced in a study of graft-versus-host responses after intestinal transplantation. Libraries were prepared by immunoSEQ multiplex PCR; TCRdb keeps only in-frame clonotypes and omits some of them. The data hold 98,000 or so clones, with approximately 85% observed a single time. The source was PBMCs, collected 255 days after intestinal transplant. These receptors came from a human patient who received an intestinal transplant, so some T cells may come from the graft donor.

The V gene is TRBV2, the J gene TRBJ1-6, with D unresolved. The CDR3 loop spans 18 amino acids. The V gene's germline CDR1 is SNHLY and CDR2 FYNNEI. Trimming left V 4 bases short and J 0 bases short, with 16 bases between. CDR3 residues: CASSVVPPLSSYNSPLHF. CDR3 coding DNA: TGTGCCAGCAGTGTCGTACCTCCTCTGAGCTCCTATAATTCACCCCTCCACTTT.

There are a few counts of this clone. V and J are TRBV5-1 and TRBJ2-2, with D perhaps being TRBD1 or TRBD2 (5 bases each). Trimming cost V 3 bases and J 4 bases, with 13 bases left between them. This CDR3 has 15 amino acids. Looked up from germline, CDR1 is SGHRS and CDR2 is YFSETQ. In DNA form, the CDR3 reads TGCGCCAGCAGCTGGGGCGCACTAGGCACCGGGGAGCTGTTTTTT. Translation: CASSWGALGTGELFF.

This chain joins TRBV29-1 and TRBJ2-4; D not resolved. The V gene lost 4 bases and the J gene lost 6 bases, with 22 bases spanning the gap. CDR3 length: 16 residues. Germline lookup yields CDR1 SQVTM and CDR2 ANQGSEA. The CDR3, as DNA: TGCAGCGTTGTAGAAAGGTTGTGGGCTAGTCGAAACATTCAGTACTTC. It encodes CSVVERLWASRNIQYF. Together with reference TRBV29-1 and TRBJ2-4, the CDR3 gives the full variable domain: SAVISQKPSRDICQRGTSLTIQCQVDSQVTMMFWYRQQPGQSLTLIATANQGSEATYESGFVIDKFPISRPNLTFSTLTVSNMSPEDSSIYLCSVVERLWASRNIQYFGAGTRLSVL.